The table lists the clone carrying this T cell receptor beta chain with many counts. Its target is unknown. Diagnostic assessment was based on clinical symptoms, serum thyroxine and TRAb, thyroid ultrasound and orbital computed tomography. This sample is part of a study of T cells in Graves' hyperthyroidism and ophthalmopathy. Points from the study as a whole: Classification by a 13 V-J model distinguished ophthalmopathy from stable hyperthyroidism.

CDR3 length: 17 residues. CDR1 SGHVS and CDR2 FQNEAQ come from the germline V gene. Unmatched junction bases numbered 15, after V lost 6 bases and J lost 4 bases. Amplification of TCR beta CDR3 regions was performed using RNA transcripts as template. TCR CDR3 regions were first amplified by RT-PCR with HTBI primers. Using its own MiXCR run on the multiplex PCR reads, TCRdb lists one record per CDR3 protein. The data show some 600,000 distinct CDR3 sequences, just over 45% seen once. This clonotype was sampled from a woman under 30 with Graves' hyperthyroidism. Sequenced sample: peripheral blood or thyroid tissue (not recorded which). The V call is TRBV7-8, the J call TRBJ2-5, with 9 positions matching TRBD2. The CDR3 bases are TGTGCCAGCAGGCGGCTAGCGGGGCACCGGGGTGGAGAGACCCAGTACTTC. Its translation: CASRRLAGHRGGETQYF.